This paragraph reports one T cell receptor beta chain. It lacks a known antigen. Base qualities are not at hand, and no much larger clone is one base apart. RNA was extracted using the RNeasy kit, and roughly 0.45 to 1 microgram was reverse transcribed with random hexamers. The immunoSEQ multiplex PCR assay, which covers 54 Vbeta and 13 Jbeta segments, was used to amplify TCR beta CDR3 regions. Bias from PCR amplification was corrected by using a synthetic template baseline for primer optimization and for computational correction. Per the original workflow: Reads were annotated to V, D and J genes according to IMGT and were analyzed with immunoSEQ Analyzer, with only productive sequences retained. Clonality was calculated as one minus the Shannon entropy normalized by log2 of the number of productive unique sequences. For each patient and control, public and private clones were evaluated within the 100 most prevalent clones. Susac-specific clones were defined as absent from healthy and MS cohorts, approximately 1,000 published viral clones and other ImmuneACCESS disease sequences. The public reads were run again by TCRdb, first through fastp at Q25 and then through MiXCR, and only productive beta chains were kept. CDR3 protein sequences are deduplicated, and each keeps its most common genes and DNA. Clone size and V and J calls follow TCRdb, not the original study. The sample has a few hundred thousand distinct CDR3 sequences on record, around 90% of them singletons. Less than 0.15% of the sample lies in the top ten.

The CDR3, from cysteine to phenylalanine, totals 14 residues. Only the CDR3 DNA stays, 42 bases, in frame from base 1. The germline ends are 13 bases apart after V is trimmed by 5 bases and J by 2 bases. The germline V gene sets CDR1 to MNHEY and CDR2 to SVGAGI. The data stem from a study of CD8 T cells in Susac syndrome (dated by TCRdb to 2018 to 2020). Broadly, across the study: Repertoire sequencing was used to test whether CD8+ T cell activation and differentiation in Susac syndrome was antigen driven. Clonality of the CD8+ T cell repertoire was compared between roughly twelve healthy donors, some 14 Susac syndrome patients and some 15 multiple sclerosis patients. The study at large found these results: The study acknowledged that relatively few individuals were included in the TCR sequencing and HLA analysis.

Peripheral blood CD8+ and CD4+ T cells from healthy donors, Susac syndrome patients and multiple sclerosis patients were profiled by high-throughput TCR beta sequencing. The multiple sclerosis controls were treatment-naive patients whose relapsing-remitting disease, either stable or active, fulfilled the revised McDonald criteria. CD8+ TEMRA cells were enriched by FACS, while bulk CD8+ and CD4+ T cells were purified by magnetic negative isolation. Blood was drawn into EDTA tubes, processed within 24 hours, and PBMCs were isolated by density gradient centrifugation. PBMCs destined for TCR sequencing were cryopreserved in liquid nitrogen and later thawed in a 37 °C water bath. The sorted or isolated CD4+, CD8+ and CD8+ TEMRA cells reached a purity of at least 90%.

This TCR was recovered from a human donor with multiple sclerosis. The sample consisted of CD8+ T cells from PBMCs. Recombination joined TRBV6-5 with TRBJ2-7, with the D gene call left open. The CDR3 has the sequence CASSLRLNPYEQYF. The nucleotide sequence reads TGTGCCAGCAGTCTTAGGCTTAACCCCTACGAGCAGTACTTC.